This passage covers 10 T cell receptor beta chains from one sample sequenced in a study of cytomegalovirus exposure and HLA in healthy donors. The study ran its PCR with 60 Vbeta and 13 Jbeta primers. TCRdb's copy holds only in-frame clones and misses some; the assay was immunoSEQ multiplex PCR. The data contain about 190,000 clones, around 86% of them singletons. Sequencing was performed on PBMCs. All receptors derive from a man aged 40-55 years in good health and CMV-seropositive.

The CDR3, as DNA: TGTGCCAGCAGCGTAGCTTCAGGGGTCGGGGCCCCCGGCTACACCTTC. It codes for CASSVASGVGAPGYTF. The chain combines TRBV9 with TRBJ1-2, with D possibly being TRBD1 (6 bases). CDR3 length: 16 residues. Trimming took 0 bases from V and 8 from J, leaving 20 bases between them. Germline V gives CDR1 SGDLS, CDR2 YYNGEE.

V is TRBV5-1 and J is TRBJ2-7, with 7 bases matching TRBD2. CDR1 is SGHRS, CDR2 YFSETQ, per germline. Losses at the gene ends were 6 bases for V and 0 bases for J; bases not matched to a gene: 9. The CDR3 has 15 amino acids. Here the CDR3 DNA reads TGCGCCAGCACCACCGAGGGCGGGAGCTCCTACGAGCAGTACTTC. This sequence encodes CASTTEGGSSYEQYF.

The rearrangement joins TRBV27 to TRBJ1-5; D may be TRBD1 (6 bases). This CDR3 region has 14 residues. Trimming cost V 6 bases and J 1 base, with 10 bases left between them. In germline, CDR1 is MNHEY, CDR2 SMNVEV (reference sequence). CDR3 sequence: CASRPGVSNQPQHF. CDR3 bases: TGTGCCAGCAGACCAGGGGTGAGCAATCAGCCCCAGCATTTT.

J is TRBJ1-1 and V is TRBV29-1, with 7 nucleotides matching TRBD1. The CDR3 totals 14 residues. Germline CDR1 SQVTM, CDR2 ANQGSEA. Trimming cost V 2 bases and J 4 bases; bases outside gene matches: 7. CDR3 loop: CSVETPGQATEAFF. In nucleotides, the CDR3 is TGCAGCGTTGAAACTCCCGGACAGGCCACTGAAGCTTTCTTT.

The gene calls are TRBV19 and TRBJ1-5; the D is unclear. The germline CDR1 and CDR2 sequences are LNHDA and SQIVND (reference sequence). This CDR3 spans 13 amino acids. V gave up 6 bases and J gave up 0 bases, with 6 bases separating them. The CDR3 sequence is CASRQYSNQPQHF. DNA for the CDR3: TGTGCCAGTAGGCAGTATAGCAATCAGCCCCAGCATTTT.

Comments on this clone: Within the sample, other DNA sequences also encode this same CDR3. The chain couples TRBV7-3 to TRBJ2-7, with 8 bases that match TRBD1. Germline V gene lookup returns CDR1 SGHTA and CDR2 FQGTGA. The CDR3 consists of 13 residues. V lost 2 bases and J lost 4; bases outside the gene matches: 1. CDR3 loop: CASSLDRGYEQYF. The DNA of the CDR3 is TGTGCCAGCAGCTTAGACAGGGGTTACGAGCAGTACTTC.

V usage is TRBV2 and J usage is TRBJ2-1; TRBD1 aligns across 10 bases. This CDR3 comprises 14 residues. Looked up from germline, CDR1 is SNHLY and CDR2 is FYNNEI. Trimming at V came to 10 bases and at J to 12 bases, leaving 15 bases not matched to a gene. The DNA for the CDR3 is TGTGCCACAAAGTGGGACAGGGGATTAGGTGGGCAGTTCTTC. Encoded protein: CATKWDRGLGGQFF.

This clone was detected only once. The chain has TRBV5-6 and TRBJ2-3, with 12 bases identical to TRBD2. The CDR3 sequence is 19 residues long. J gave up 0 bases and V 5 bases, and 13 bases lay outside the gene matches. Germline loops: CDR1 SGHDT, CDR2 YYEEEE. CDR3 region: CASRGGWTSGDLSTDTQYF. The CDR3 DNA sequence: TGTGCCAGCAGGGGGGGCTGGACTAGCGGGGACCTTAGCACAGATACGCAGTATTTT.

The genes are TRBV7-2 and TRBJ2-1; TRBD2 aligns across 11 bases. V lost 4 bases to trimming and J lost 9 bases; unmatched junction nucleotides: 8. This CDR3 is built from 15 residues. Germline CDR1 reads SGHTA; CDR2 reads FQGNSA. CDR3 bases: TGTGCCAGCAGCTCCTTAGCGGGGGGGATCGGTGAGCAGTTCTTC. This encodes CASSSLAGGIGEQFF.

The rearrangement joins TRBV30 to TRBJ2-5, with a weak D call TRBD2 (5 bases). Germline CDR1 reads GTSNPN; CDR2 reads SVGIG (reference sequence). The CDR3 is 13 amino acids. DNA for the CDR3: TGTGCTGCGGGTCAGGTTAACCAAGAGACCCAGTACTTC. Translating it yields CAAGQVNQETQYF. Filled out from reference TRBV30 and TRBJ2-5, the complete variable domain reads SQTIHQWPATLVQPVGSPLSLECTVEGTSNPNLYWYRQAAGRGLQLLFYSVGIGQISSEVPQNLSASRPQDRQFILSSKKLLLSDSGFYLCAAGQVNQETQYFGPGTRLLVL.